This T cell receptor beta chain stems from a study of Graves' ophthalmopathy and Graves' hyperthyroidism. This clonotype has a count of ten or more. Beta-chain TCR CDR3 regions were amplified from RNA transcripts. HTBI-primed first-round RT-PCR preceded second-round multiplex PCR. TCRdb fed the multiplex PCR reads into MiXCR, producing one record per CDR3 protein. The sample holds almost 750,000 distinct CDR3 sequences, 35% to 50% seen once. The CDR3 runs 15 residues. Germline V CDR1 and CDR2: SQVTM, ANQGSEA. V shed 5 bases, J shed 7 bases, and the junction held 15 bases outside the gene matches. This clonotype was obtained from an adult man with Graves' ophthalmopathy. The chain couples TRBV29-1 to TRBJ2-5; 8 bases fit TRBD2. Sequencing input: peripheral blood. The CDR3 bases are TGCAGCGTTCCGTTGGTAGCGGGAACTACGGGGACCCAGTACTTC. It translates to CSVPLVAGTTGTQYF.